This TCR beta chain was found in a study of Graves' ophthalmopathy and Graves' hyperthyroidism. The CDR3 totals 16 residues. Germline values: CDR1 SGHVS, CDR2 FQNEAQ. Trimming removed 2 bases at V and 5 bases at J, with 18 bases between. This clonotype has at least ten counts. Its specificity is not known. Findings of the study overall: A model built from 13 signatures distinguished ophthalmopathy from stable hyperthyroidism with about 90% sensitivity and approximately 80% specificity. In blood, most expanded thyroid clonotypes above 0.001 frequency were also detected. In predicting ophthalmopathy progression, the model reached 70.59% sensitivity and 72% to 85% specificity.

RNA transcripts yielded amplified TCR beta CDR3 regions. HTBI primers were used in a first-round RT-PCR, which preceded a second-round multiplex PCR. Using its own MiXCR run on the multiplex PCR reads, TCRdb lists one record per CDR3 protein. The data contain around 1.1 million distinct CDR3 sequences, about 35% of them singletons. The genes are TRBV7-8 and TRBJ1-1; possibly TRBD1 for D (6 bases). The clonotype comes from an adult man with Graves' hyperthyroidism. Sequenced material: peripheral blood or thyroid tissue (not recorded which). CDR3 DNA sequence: TGTGCCAGCAGCTTATCAAACGGACAGTGGAGGACTGAAGCTTTCTTT. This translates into CASSLSNGQWRTEAFF.